Each of the 5 T cell receptor beta chains below was sequenced from the same sample in a study of blood T cells in healthy people across ages (dated by TCRdb to the mid-2010s). Library creation used 5' RACE. The sample was run on an Illumina HiSeq 2500. A second PCR of about 7 to 12 cycles was performed with a sample-barcoded 5' primer and a J-beta primer mix. TCRdb took the public reads, trimmed them with fastp at Q25, ran MiXCR for clone calling and kept in-frame beta chains. Every CDR3 protein is listed once, alongside the most common genes and DNA of its rows. This sample is represented by roughly 1,800,000 distinct CDR3 sequences; about 50% of them were singletons. Jointly, the top ten make up 2.1% of the sample. Input material: blood. These receptors originate from a middle-aged woman in good health.

In its sample, this clonotype was seen a few times. This chain joins TRBV7-9 and TRBJ2-7; weak D call: TRBD2 (7 bases). Trimming took off 4 bases at V and 0 bases at J, with 16 bases between the two ends. From germline, CDR1 is SEHNR and CDR2 FQNEAQ (reference sequence). The CDR3 runs to 16 residues. CDR3 DNA sequence: TGTGCCAGCAGCTCGCCTCGGGGGGCTATCTCCTACGAGCAGTACTTC. Its protein product is CASSSPRGAISYEQYF.

The chain carries TRBV28 and TRBJ2-4, with D perhaps TRBD1 (5 bases). The CDR3 covers 13 residues. V was trimmed by 3 bases and J by 13 bases, leaving 16 bases between them. Germline V gene data show CDR1 as MDHEN and CDR2 as SYDVKM. Here the CDR3 reads CASSFRQGGPQYF. The CDR3 DNA reads as TGTGCCAGCAGTTTTCGGCAGGGTGGACCCCAGTACTTC.

This clonotype was recorded at least ten times. The rearrangement links TRBV29-1 to TRBJ1-5; D remains ambiguous. The V and J ends lost 4 bases and 0 bases respectively, with 7 bases between them. CDR3 size: 13 residues. Per germline, CDR1 SQVTM and CDR2 ANQGSEA. DNA of the CDR3: TGCAGCGTTGGCGGGAATAGCAATCAGCCCCAGCATTTT. Residues: CSVGGNSNQPQHF.

This clonotype showed up just a few times. CDR3 loop: CATRPEVNYGYTF. The CDR3 DNA follows: TGTGCCACCCGACCGGAGGTTAACTATGGCTACACCTTC. V and J are TRBV10-3 and TRBJ1-2; D not resolved. V gave up 10 bases and J gave up 1 base, with 13 bases separating them. The CDR3 has 13 amino acids. Germline loops: CDR1 ENHRY, CDR2 SYGVKD.

V usage is TRBV9 and J usage is TRBJ1-2, with a possible D match to TRBD1 (5 bases). Trimming left V 2 bases short and J 7 bases short, with 15 bases between. Per the germline V gene, CDR1 is SGDLS and CDR2 is YYNGEE. The CDR3 loop spans 14 amino acids. This chain's CDR3 is CASSVQGGSGGYTF. The CDR3 region has the DNA TGTGCCAGCAGCGTCCAGGGTGGGAGTGGTGGCTACACCTTC.